These 14 T cell receptor beta chains share one sample of origin, sequenced in a study of blood T cell repertoires in COVID-19. The protocol was immunoSEQ multiplex PCR, while the TCRdb copy is restricted to in-frame clones and leaves out a portion. The data hold over 90,000 clones, with 87% observed a single time. Material: peripheral blood. Source of these receptors: a man aged 50 to 60 with active COVID-19.

V gene TRBV6-5 combines with J gene TRBJ2-4, with TRBD1 identical over 7 bases. Per the germline V gene, CDR1 is MNHEY and CDR2 is SVGAGI. This CDR3 spans 14 amino acids. With V trimmed by 6 bases and J by 6 bases, 8 bases remained unmatched. CDR3 nucleotides: TGTGCCAGCAGCTACAGGGGAAGGGGAAACATTCAGTACTTC. This translates into CASSYRGRGNIQYF.

This chain joins TRBV20-1 and TRBJ1-2; D gene uncertain. The CDR3 runs to 12 residues. V lost 3 bases to trimming and J lost 1 base, with 6 bases between them. From germline, CDR1 is DFQATT and CDR2 SNEGSKA (reference sequence). The DNA for the CDR3 is TGCAGTGCTAGTATCAGTAACTATGGCTACACCTTC. Residues: CSASISNYGYTF.

As to this clone: Other DNA sequences within the sample encode an identical CDR3. The rearrangement joins TRBV7-2 to TRBJ2-2; no clear D gene. Trimming shortened V by 4 bases and J by 1 base, and 4 bases separated the two germline ends. The V gene's germline CDR1 is SGHTA and CDR2 FQGNSA. The CDR3 has 13 amino acids. In DNA, the CDR3 is TGTGCCAGCAGCTCCCGGAACACCGGGGAGCTGTTTTTT. Residues: CASSSRNTGELFF.

The chain joins TRBV6-6 to TRBJ1-2; D gene ambiguous. The germline V gene encodes CDR1 MNHNY and CDR2 SVGAGI (reference sequence). The CDR3 consists of 13 residues. V was pared by 7 bases and J by 2 bases, with 11 bases between. In DNA form, the CDR3 reads TGTGCCAGCACTCCCCGGGAAAACTATGGCTACACCTTC. Its protein product is CASTPRENYGYTF.

V and J are TRBV7-9 and TRBJ1-4; 7 bases are shared with TRBD1. The germline CDR1 and CDR2 sequences are SEHNR and FQNEAQ (reference sequence). This CDR3 spans 14 amino acids. V shed 4 bases, J shed 9 bases, and the junction held 8 bases outside the gene matches. CDR3 amino acids: CASSSTGLEKKLFF. The CDR3 DNA reads TGTGCCAGCAGCTCGACAGGGTTGGAGAAAAAACTGTTTTTT.

The chain is built from TRBV19 and TRBJ2-3; 13 bases line up with TRBD2. The CDR3 is 18 amino acids. Germline CDR1 is LNHDA and CDR2 is SQIVND (reference sequence). Losses at the gene ends were 6 bases for V and 2 bases for J; bases not matched to a gene: 11. This CDR3 is CASSDDRGLAGFTDTQYF. The CDR3 nucleotides are TGTGCCAGTAGCGACGACAGGGGACTAGCGGGGTTCACAGATACGCAGTATTTT.

The chain couples TRBV28 to TRBJ1-5; 7 positions match TRBD1. This CDR3 is 17 amino acids long. The V segment lost 6 bases and the J segment 1 base; nucleotides outside the gene matches: 12. Germline V CDR1 and CDR2: MDHEN, SYDVKM. CDR3 DNA: TGTGCCAGCAGCCCCCCGAGACAGGGCATGAGCAATCAGCCCCAGCATTTT. Translation gives CASSPPRQGMSNQPQHF.

The V call is TRBV19, the J call TRBJ1-6, with TRBD1 matching over 7 bases. Germline V gives CDR1 LNHDA, CDR2 SQIVND (reference sequence). The CDR3 contains 18 residues. Trimming at V came to 8 bases and at J to 12 bases, leaving 25 bases not matched to a gene. The CDR3 DNA follows: TGTGCCAGTGCCCTTGACAGGGTTTCGACAGGGATCCCCGTACCCCTCCACTTT. Its protein product is CASALDRVSTGIPVPLHF.

The chain recombines TRBV5-1 with TRBJ1-2; the D is unclear. V was pared by 4 bases and J by 2 bases, with 9 bases between. The CDR3 extends over 13 amino acids. Looked up from germline, CDR1 is SGHRS and CDR2 is YFSETQ. Here the CDR3 reads CASSAEGNYGYTF. CDR3 DNA sequence: TGCGCCAGCAGCGCGGAGGGCAACTATGGCTACACCTTC.

CDR3 DNA: TGTGCCACCAGTTCCGGATGGGGGACTTTCGATGAGCAGTTCTTC. Translation: CATSSGWGTFDEQFF. The chain couples TRBV24-1 to TRBJ2-1, with D possibly TRBD2 on 6 matching bases. The CDR3 loop spans 15 amino acids. Germline V CDR1 and CDR2: KGHDR, SFDVKD. V lost 6 bases, J lost 8 bases, and 19 bases lay in between.

The table lists this clone with a count of one. This sequence joins TRBV9 and TRBJ2-2; 10 positions agree with TRBD1. The CDR3 length is 15 residues. From germline, CDR1 is SGDLS and CDR2 YYNGEE. The ends lost 3 bases at V and 6 bases at J; junction bases unmatched: 5. The CDR3 sequence: CASSGDRGMAGELFF. The CDR3 DNA follows: TGTGCCAGCAGCGGGGACAGGGGTATGGCCGGGGAGCTGTTTTTT.

The genes are TRBV20-1 and TRBJ1-2, with 7 bases that match TRBD1. The germline V gene encodes CDR1 DFQATT and CDR2 SNEGSKA (reference sequence). V trimming: 6 bases; J trimming: 7 bases; junction bases outside the gene matches: 5. This CDR3 is 11 amino acids long. In nucleotides, the CDR3 is TGCAGTGCCACAGGGGAGCTTGGCTACACCTTC. Its protein product is CSATGELGYTF.

The genes are TRBV9 and TRBJ2-7; 7 nucleotides align to TRBD1. Germline values: CDR1 SGDLS, CDR2 YYNGEE. V lost 7 bases to trimming and J lost 2 bases; unmatched junction nucleotides: 12. CDR3 length: 15 residues. CDR3 coding DNA: TGTGCCAGCCCACCCCGACAGGGAACGACCTACGAGCAGTACTTC. It is translated as CASPPRQGTTYEQYF.

V usage is TRBV30 and J usage is TRBJ2-7, with TRBD2 identical over 8 bases. Germline V lookup: CDR1 GTSNPN, CDR2 SVGIG (reference sequence). The CDR3 consists of 12 residues. J gave up 2 bases and V 8 bases, and 5 bases lay outside the gene matches. CDR3 protein: CALGTRAYEQYF. DNA for the CDR3: TGTGCCCTTGGGACTAGAGCCTACGAGCAGTACTTC.